Reported below is one TCR beta chain. Antigen unknown. Germline loops: CDR1 KGHSH, CDR2 LQKENI. The V end was cut by 1 base, the J end by 7 bases, with 13 bases between. The CDR3 has 15 amino acids. The data stem from a study of neoadjuvant nivolumab and ipilimumab in lung cancer. Study overall: Patients got nivolumab 3 mg/kg on days 1, 15 and 29; combination added ipilimumab 1 mg/kg day 1. Study findings and constraints: TCR clonality did not significantly correlate with pathologic tumor regression. Resected-tumor TCR richness correlated positively with pretherapy blood richness. Only two of four nivolumab-treated tumors gained richness and clonality by surgery.

The assay was immunoSEQ multiplex PCR, and TCRdb's table has in-frame clones only and misses some. The sample has 18,000 or so clones, 60% to 85% seen once. The sequence was collected from an adult with non-small cell lung cancer. This rearrangement joins TRBV18 to TRBJ1-4; D is unclear. The material was tumor tissue, obtained after neoadjuvant nivolumab, alone or with ipilimumab, at or shortly before surgery. CDR3 region: CASSPLYGAGEKLFF. In nucleotides, the CDR3 is TGTGCCAGCTCACCACTTTACGGAGCGGGTGAAAAACTGTTTTTT.